This entry features one T cell receptor (beta chain) sequence. The antigen remains unidentified. The data belong to a study of T-cell memory formation after mild COVID-19. The study's findings and limits: Mainly in CM and EM were contracting CD4+ clones; CD8+ were in EMRA.

This CDR3 has 15 amino acids. The V gene's germline CDR1 is SGHTA and CDR2 FQGNSA. The germline V and J ends were trimmed by 3 bases and 4 bases, with 15 bases remaining between them. TCRdb called the 5' RACE reads again in MiXCR, with one record for every CDR3 protein. This sample carries some 180,000 distinct CDR3 sequences, about 18% of them seen once, and the ten largest clones take under 4.5%. The TCR originated in a man between 18 and 29 years old who had mild COVID-19 (a few samples of this study predate the infection). Cell type and time point are not known. The specimen was PBMCs or a T cell subset sorted from them (not recorded which). The chain is built from TRBV7-2 and TRBJ1-1; no definite D call. CDR3 nucleotide sequence: TGTGCCAGCAGCTTTTCTGCCCAATCGGGCACTGAAGCTTTCTTT. This sequence encodes CASSFSAQSGTEAFF.